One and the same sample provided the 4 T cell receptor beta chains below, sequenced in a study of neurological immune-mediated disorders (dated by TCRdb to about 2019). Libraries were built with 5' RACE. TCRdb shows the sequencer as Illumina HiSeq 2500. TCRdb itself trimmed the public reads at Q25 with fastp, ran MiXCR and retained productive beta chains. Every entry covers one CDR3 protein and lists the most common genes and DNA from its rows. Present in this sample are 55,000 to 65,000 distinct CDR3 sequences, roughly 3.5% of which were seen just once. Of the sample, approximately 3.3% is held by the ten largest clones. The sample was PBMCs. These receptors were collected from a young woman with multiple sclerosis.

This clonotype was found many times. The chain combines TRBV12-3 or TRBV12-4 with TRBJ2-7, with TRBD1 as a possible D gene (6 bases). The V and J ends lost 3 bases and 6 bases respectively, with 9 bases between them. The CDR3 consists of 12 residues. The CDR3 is CASSFGQTEQYF. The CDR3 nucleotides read TGTGCCAGCAGTTTTGGACAGACCGAGCAGTACTTC.

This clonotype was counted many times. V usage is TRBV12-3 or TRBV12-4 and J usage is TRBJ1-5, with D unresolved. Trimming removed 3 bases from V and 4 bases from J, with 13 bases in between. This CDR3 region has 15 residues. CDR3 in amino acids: CASSLGSAGNQPQHF. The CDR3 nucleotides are TGTGCCAGCAGTTTGGGGTCGGCGGGTAATCAGCCCCAGCATTTT.

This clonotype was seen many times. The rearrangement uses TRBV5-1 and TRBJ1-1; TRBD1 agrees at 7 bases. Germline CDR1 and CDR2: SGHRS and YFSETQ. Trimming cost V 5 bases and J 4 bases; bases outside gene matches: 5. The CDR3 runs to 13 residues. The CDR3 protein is CASRLAGGTEAFF. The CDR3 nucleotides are TGCGCCAGCAGACTGGCAGGGGGCACTGAAGCTTTCTTT.

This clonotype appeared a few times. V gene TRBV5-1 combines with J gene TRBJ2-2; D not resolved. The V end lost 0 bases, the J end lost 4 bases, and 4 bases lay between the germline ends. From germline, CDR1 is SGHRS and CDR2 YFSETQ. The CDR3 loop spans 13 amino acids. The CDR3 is CASSLAVTGELFF. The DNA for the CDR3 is TGCGCCAGCAGCTTGGCCGTCACCGGGGAGCTGTTTTTT.